The 5 T cell receptor beta chains in this list originate from one sample, sequenced in a study of blood T cell repertoires in COVID-19. Here immunoSEQ multiplex PCR was the method, and the copy in TCRdb shows in-frame clones only, minus some. This sample carries approximately 330,000 clones, 65% to 90% of them seen once, and the ten largest clones take around 4.4%. Sequencing was carried out using PBMCs or T cells enriched from blood (not recorded which). The receptors were gathered from a woman aged 40 to 49 with acute COVID-19.

This clone appeared a single time. The chain recombines TRBV28 with TRBJ2-1, with 9 bases that match TRBD1. The CDR3 loop spans 21 amino acids. The V segment lost 2 bases and the J segment 8 bases; nucleotides outside the gene matches: 25. Germline CDR1 reads MDHEN; CDR2 reads SYDVKM. CDR3 nucleotide sequence: TGTGCCAGCAGTTTACCTCCTGAGACAGGGGGTTATTATTACGGAGGATATGAGCAGTTCTTC. Protein: CASSLPPETGGYYYGGYEQFF.

The rearrangement uses TRBV2 and TRBJ1-3; the D gene is possibly TRBD1 (5 bases). Germline V gene data show CDR1 as SNHLY and CDR2 as FYNNEI. This CDR3 has 15 amino acids. Between the trimmed V and J ends, which lost 4 bases and 0 bases, there was a span of 10 bases. The CDR3 DNA reads as TGTGCCAGCAGTGCCACCAGGGTCTCTGGAAACACCATATATTTT. This encodes CASSATRVSGNTIYF.

The chain joins TRBV4-2 to TRBJ1-2; D gene uncertain. The CDR3 sequence is 15 residues long. Trimming pared 0 bases from V and 6 bases from J, leaving 14 bases between. Germline V gene sequence: CDR1 LGHNA, CDR2 YNFKEQ. This CDR3 reads CASSQDLAGSHGYTF. The CDR3 region has the DNA TGTGCCAGCAGCCAAGATTTAGCCGGGAGCCATGGCTACACCTTC.

This chain joins TRBV2 and TRBJ1-2, with a possible D match to TRBD1 (5 bases). The CDR3 sequence is 15 residues long. Trimming cost V 2 bases and J 8 bases, with 18 bases left between them. Per germline, CDR1 SNHLY and CDR2 FYNNEI. CDR3 in amino acids: CASSERGGGRKGYTF. DNA of the CDR3: TGTGCCAGCAGTGAACGAGGTGGGGGGAGGAAAGGCTACACCTTC.

This clone was seen a single time. V usage is TRBV4-3 and J usage is TRBJ1-2; 9 bases agree with TRBD1. This CDR3 is 16 amino acids long. Trimming cost V 0 bases and J 4 bases; bases outside gene matches: 6. CDR1 and CDR2 (germline): LGHNA, YSLEER. The CDR3 protein is CASSQETGGGSYGYTF. CDR3 bases: TGCGCCAGCAGCCAAGAGACAGGGGGTGGTAGCTATGGCTACACCTTC.